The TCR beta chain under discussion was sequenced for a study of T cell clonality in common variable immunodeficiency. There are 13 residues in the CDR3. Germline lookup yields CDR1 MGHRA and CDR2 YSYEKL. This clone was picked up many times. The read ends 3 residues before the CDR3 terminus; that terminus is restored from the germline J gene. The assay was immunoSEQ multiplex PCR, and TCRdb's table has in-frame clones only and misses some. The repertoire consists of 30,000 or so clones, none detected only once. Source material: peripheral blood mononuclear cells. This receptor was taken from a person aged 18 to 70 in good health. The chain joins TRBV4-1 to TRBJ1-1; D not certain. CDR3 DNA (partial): TGCGCCAGCAGCCAAGATATTGGTCGAGGG. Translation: CASSQDIGRG. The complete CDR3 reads CASSQDIGRGAFF.